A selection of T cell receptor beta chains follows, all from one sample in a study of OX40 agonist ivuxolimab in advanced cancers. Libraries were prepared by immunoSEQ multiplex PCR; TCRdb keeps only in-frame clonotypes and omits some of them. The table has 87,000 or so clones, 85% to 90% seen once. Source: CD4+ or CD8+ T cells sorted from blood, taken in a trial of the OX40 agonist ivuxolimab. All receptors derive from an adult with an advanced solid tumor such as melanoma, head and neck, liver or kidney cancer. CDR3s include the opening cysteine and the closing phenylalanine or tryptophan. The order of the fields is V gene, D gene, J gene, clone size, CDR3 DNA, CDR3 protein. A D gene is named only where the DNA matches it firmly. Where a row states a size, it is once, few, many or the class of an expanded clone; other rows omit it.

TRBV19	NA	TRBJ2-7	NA	TGTGCCAGTAGTAGGACAGAGCTCCACGAGCAGTACTTC	CASSRTELHEQYF
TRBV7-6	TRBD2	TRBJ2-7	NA	TGTGCCAGCAGGGGCGGGAGCTCCTACGAGCAGTACTTC	CASRGGSSYEQYF
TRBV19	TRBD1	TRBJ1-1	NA	TGTGCCTCAACAATTGGACAGGGGGCTGAAGCTTTCTTT	CASTIGQGAEAFF
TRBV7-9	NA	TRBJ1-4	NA	TGTGCCAGCAGCTTACAGGGAACAACTAATGAAAAACTGTTTTTT	CASSLQGTTNEKLFF
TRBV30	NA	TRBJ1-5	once	TGTGCCTGGAATATTGGAGAGAATCAGCCCCAGCATTTT	CAWNIGENQPQHF
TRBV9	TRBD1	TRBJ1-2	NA	TGTGCCAGCAGCGTAGACAGGGGGCGGGATGGCTACACCTTC	CASSVDRGRDGYTF
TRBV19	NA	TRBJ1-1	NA	TGTGCCAGTAGTATTGGGGTTGAGTGGGAAGCTTTCTTT	CASSIGVEWEAFF
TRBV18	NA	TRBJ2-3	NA	TGTGCCAGCTCACCTGCCCGGACAGCTAGCACAGATACGCAGTATTTT	CASSPARTASTDTQYF
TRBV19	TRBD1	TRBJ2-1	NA	TGTGCCAGTAGCACCGGGACAGGGGGCGTTGAGCAGTTCTTC	CASSTGTGGVEQFF
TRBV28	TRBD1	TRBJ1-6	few	TGTGCCAGCAGTACACCTGAGGCCGGGACAGCTAATTCACCCCTCCACTTT	CASSTPEAGTANSPLHF
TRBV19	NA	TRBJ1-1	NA	TGTGCCAGTAGTATATCTCGGGGGACTGAAGCTTTCTTT	CASSISRGTEAFF
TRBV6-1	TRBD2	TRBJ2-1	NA	TGTGCCAGCAGTGGACTAGCGCCAAGACCCTACAATGAGCAGTTCTTC	CASSGLAPRPYNEQFF
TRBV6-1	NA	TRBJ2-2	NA	TGTGCCAGCAATCGGGGTTGGTCCGGGGAGCTGTTTTTT	CASNRGWSGELFF
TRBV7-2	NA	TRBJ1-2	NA	TGTGCCAGCAGCCGCATTGGGAGTGACTATGGCTACACCTTC	CASSRIGSDYGYTF
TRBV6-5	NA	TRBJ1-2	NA	TGTGCCAGCAGCGGGGACCGGGGTGGCTATGGCTACACCTTC	CASSGDRGGYGYTF
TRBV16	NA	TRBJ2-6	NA	TGTGCCAGCAGTCAAGCTCAGGCTGGGGCCAACGTCCTGACTTTC	CASSQAQAGANVLTF
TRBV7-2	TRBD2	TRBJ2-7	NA	TGTGCCAGCGGGCGGGAGAGCTCCTACGAGCAGTACTTC	CASGRESSYEQYF
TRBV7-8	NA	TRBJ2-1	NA	TGTGCCAGCAGCTTAGGAACCCACAATGAGCAGTTCTTC	CASSLGTHNEQFF
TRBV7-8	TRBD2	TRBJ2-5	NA	TGTGCCAGCAGCCGCGGGGGGGCGGGGCAAGAGACCCAGTACTTC	CASSRGGAGQETQYF
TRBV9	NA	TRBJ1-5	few	TGTGCCAGCAGCGTAGGGGGGCGGCGGGATCAGCCCCAGCATTTT	CASSVGGRRDQPQHF
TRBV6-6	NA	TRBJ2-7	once	TGTGCCAGCAGTTACCTTAAGGAACACCCCTACGAGCAGTACTTC	CASSYLKEHPYEQYF
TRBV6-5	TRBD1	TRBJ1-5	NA	TGTGCCAGCAGTTCCCGGACAGGGGAGAGCAATCAGCCCCAGCATTTT	CASSSRTGESNQPQHF
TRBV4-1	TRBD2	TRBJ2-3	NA	TGCGCCAGCAGCCCATTAGCGGGGGCGATAGATACGCAGTATTTT	CASSPLAGAIDTQYF
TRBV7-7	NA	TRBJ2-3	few	TGTGCTAGCAGCTTAGAGGCAGGGGTCGGCACAGATACGCAGTATTTT	CASSLEAGVGTDTQYF
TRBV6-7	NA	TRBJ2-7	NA	TGTGCCAGCATCCCGGGGCCGCCGCAGTACTTC	CASIPGPPQYF